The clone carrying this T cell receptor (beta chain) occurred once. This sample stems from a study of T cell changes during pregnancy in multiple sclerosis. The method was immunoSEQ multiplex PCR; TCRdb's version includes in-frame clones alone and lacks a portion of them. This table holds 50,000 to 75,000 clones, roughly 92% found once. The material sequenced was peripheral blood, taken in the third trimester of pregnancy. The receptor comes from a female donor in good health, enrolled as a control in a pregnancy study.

The CDR3, as DNA: TGTGCCAGCAGCCTGGGGCCGCGGGGTGAAGCTTTCTTT. This gives the protein CASSLGPRGEAFF. The chain links TRBV7-2 to TRBJ1-1; D is possibly TRBD1 (5 bases). Trimming took 5 bases from V and 7 from J, leaving 14 bases between them. In germline, CDR1 is SGHTA, CDR2 FQGNSA. The CDR3 extends over 13 amino acids.